The sequence of this T cell receptor beta chain was determined in a study of STAT5B mutations in CD4+ large granular lymphocyte leukemia. General study findings and limits: Main leukemic clonotypes were patient-specific, but roughly 25% appeared at low frequency elsewhere.

The survey-level immunoSEQ assay was used. In the original processing: Lowest detectable productive clonotype frequency was 2.59 x 10-5. Measured with immunoSEQ multiplex PCR; TCRdb has only the in-frame clones, and not every one. For V, J and clone size, that table is used; D and trimming come from the DNA. In the table there are around 38,000 clones, around 90% of which are singletons. To note about this clone: Its antigen is unidentified.

This TCR came from a human donor in good health. Input material: CD4+ T cells from blood buffy coats.

CDR3 in DNA: TGTGCCAGCTCACCACGACTAGCGGGAGGTCAAGGCGAGCAGTACTTC. The encoded protein is CASSPRLAGGQGEQYF. This chain joins TRBV18 and TRBJ2-7; TRBD2 agrees at 13 bases. V shed 1 base, J shed 6 bases, and the junction held 6 bases outside the gene matches. This CDR3 has 16 amino acids. Per germline, CDR1 KGHSH and CDR2 LQKENI.